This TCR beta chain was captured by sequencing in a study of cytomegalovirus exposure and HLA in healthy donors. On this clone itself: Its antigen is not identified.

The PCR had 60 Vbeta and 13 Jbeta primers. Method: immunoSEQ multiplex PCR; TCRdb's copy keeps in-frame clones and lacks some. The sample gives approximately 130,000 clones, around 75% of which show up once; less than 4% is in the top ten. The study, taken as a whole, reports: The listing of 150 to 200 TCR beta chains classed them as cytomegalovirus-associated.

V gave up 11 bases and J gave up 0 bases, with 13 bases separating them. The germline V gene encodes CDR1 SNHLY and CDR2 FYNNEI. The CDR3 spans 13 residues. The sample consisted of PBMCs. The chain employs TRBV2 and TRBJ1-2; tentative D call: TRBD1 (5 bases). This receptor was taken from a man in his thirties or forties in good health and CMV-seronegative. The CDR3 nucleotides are TGTGCCGGCTTCCGACAGACTAACTATGGCTACACCTTC. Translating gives CAGFRQTNYGYTF.